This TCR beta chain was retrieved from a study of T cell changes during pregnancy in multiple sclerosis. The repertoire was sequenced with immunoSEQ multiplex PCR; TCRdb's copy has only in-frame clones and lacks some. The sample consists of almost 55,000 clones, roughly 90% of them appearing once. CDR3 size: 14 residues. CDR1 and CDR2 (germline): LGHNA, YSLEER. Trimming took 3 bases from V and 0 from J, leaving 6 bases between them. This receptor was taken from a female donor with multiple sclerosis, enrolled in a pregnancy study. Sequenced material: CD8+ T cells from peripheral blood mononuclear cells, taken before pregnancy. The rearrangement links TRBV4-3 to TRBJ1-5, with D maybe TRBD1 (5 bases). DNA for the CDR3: TGCGCCAGCAGCCAGACAGATAGCAATCAGCCCCAGCATTTT. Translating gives CASSQTDSNQPQHF.